This paragraph reports one TCR beta chain. Its antigen is not known. This entry belongs to a study of shared clonotypes between healthy human individuals. Study overall: Donor ages ranged 18 to 49 years: a couple of women, a few men.

CDR3 length: 14 residues. Per germline, CDR1 SGHKS and CDR2 YYEKEE (reference sequence). V lost 3 bases and J 0 bases, leaving 8 bases between the germline ends. Study-level points and caveats: Only blood underwent sampling, and tissue repertoires likely differ.

Evenly divided among several immunoSEQ plates was the genomic DNA of each subset. Among the unsorted PBMC samples, replicate PCRs used about 300 ng DNA, 30,000 to 35,000 T cell genomes. The repertoire was sequenced with immunoSEQ multiplex PCR; TCRdb's copy has only in-frame clones and lacks some. The sample lists 530,000 or so clones, 75% to 80% seen once, with approximately 12% in the top ten. V is TRBV5-5 and J is TRBJ2-3; TRBD1 or TRBD2 may be the D gene (5 bases each). This TCR came from a woman aged 40-49 years in good health. Some clones in this sample may be carry-over from other donors' samples. The sample taken for sequencing was PBMCs. The CDR3 protein is CASSSGTSTDTQYF. The CDR3 coding sequence is TGTGCCAGCAGCTCAGGGACCAGCACAGATACGCAGTATTTT.